This entry lists 2 T cell receptor beta chains sequenced from one sample in a study of cytomegalovirus exposure and HLA in healthy donors. Produced via immunoSEQ multiplex PCR; TCRdb's table is partial and in-frame only. The table shows tens of thousands of clones, with approximately 90% occurring only once. Sequencing input: PBMCs. The receptors shown here come from a woman aged 18-29 years in good health and CMV-seronegative.

This chain links TRBV5-1 with TRBJ2-3, with TRBD2 as a possible D gene (5 bases). V was cut by 0 bases and J by 4 bases, with 6 bases left in between. CDR3 length: 13 amino acids. From germline, CDR1 is SGHRS and CDR2 YFSETQ. The CDR3 sequence is CASSLGGADTQYF. CDR3 nucleotide sequence: TGCGCCAGCAGCTTGGGGGGAGCAGATACGCAGTATTTT. Based on the CDR3 plus reference TRBV5-1 and TRBJ2-3, the full variable domain is KAGVTQTPRYLIKTRGQQVTLSCSPISGHRSVSWYQQTPGQGLQFLFEYFSETQRNKGNFPGRFSGRQFSNSRSEMNVSTLELGDSALYLCASSLGGADTQYFGPGTRLTVL.

V and J are TRBV7-2 and TRBJ2-1; weak D call: TRBD2 (5 bases). This CDR3 is built from 15 residues. V lost 7 bases and J lost 7, with 20 bases in between. CDR1 and CDR2 from the germline V gene are SGHTA and FQGNSA. CDR3 loop: CASTSRGGIGNEQFF. In nucleotides, the CDR3 is TGTGCCAGCACTTCCCGGGGTGGGATCGGTAATGAGCAGTTCTTC.